This TCR beta chain was found in a study of CD8 T cells in ankylosing spondylitis. Trimming cost V 9 bases and J 6 bases, with 12 bases left between them. The CDR3 runs 12 residues. This clonotype was seen at least ten times. From the 5' RACE reads, TCRdb called clonotypes with MiXCR, one entry per CDR3 protein. The sample carries under 300,000 distinct CDR3 sequences, over 8.5% recorded once. Sequencing was carried out using blood, either unsorted or a sorted T cell fraction (not recorded which). V usage is TRBV12-3 or TRBV12-4 and J usage is TRBJ1-5; D might be TRBD1 (6 bases). The TCR comes from a male donor with ankylosing spondylitis or in good health (not recorded which). The CDR3 spells CASSGDSQPQHF. CDR3 nucleotides: TGTGCCAGTTCAGGGGATTCTCAGCCCCAGCATTTT.